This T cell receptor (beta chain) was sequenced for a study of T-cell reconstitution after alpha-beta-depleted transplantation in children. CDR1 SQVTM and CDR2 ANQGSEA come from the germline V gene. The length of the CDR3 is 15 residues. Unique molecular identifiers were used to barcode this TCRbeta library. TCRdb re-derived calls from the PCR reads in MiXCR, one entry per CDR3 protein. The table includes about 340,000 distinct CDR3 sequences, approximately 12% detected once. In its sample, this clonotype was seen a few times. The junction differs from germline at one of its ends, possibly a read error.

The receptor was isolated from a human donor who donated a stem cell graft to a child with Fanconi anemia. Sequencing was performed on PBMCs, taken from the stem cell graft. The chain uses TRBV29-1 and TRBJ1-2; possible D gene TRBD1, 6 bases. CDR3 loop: CSVEGGAGASYGYTF. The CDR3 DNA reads TGCAGCGTCGAAGGGGGGGCAGGGGCTAGCTATGGCTACACCTTC.